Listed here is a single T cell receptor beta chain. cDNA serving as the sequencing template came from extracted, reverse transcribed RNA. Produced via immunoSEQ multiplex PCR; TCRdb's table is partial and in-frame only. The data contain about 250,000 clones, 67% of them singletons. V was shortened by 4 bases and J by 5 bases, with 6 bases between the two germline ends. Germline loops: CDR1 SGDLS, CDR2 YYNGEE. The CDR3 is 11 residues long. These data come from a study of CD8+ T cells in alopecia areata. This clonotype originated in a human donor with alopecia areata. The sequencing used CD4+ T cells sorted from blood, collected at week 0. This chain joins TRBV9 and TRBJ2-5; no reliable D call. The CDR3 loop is CASSPGETQYF. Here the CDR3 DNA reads TGTGCCAGCAGCCCCGGGGAGACCCAGTACTTC.